The 2 T cell receptor beta chains in this list originate from one sample, sequenced in a study of blood T cells in healthy people across ages. Through a sample-barcoded 5' primer and a J-beta primer mix, a second PCR was run for about 7 to 12 cycles. TCRdb independently ran MiXCR on the 5' RACE reads; one entry per CDR3 protein. The sample consists of fewer than 1.5 million distinct CDR3 sequences, 40% to 50% of them appearing once. Source material: blood. The receptor source for this set is a woman between 18 and 30 years old in good health.

The CDR3 nucleotides are TGCAGTCTAAACCGGGACACCGGCTCAGATACGCAGTATTTT. As protein: CSLNRDTGSDTQYF. The V call is TRBV20-1, the J call TRBJ2-3; D might be TRBD1 (6 bases). This CDR3 contains 14 residues. V was cut by 8 bases and J by 4 bases, with 19 bases left in between. CDR1 DFQATT and CDR2 SNEGSKA come from the germline V gene (reference sequence).

The chain couples TRBV15 to TRBJ2-3, with no clear D. V lost 0 bases and J lost 2, with 9 bases in between. CDR1 is LNHNV and CDR2 is YYDKDF in the germline V gene (reference sequence). The CDR3 extends over 15 amino acids. The CDR3 nucleotides are TGTGCCACCAGCAGAGATGGTAGCTACACAGATACGCAGTATTTT. It yields the protein CATSRDGSYTDTQYF.